The 9 T cell receptor beta chains presented below share a single source sample, sequenced in a study of blood T cell repertoires in COVID-19. The data were produced by immunoSEQ multiplex PCR, yet TCRdb's version contains in-frame clones alone and is incomplete. The sample yields about 220,000 clones, roughly 84% seen once. Sample: peripheral blood. These receptors came from a man over 45 who had recovered from COVID-19.

V is TRBV7-9 and J is TRBJ2-3; 12 bases fit TRBD2. CDR3 length equals 17 residues. From germline, CDR1 is SEHNR and CDR2 FQNEAQ (reference sequence). Unmatched junction bases numbered 9, after V lost 3 bases and J lost 5 bases. Here the CDR3 reads CASSLSSTSGSLDTQYF. The CDR3 region has the DNA TGTGCCAGCAGCTTGTCCTCGACTAGCGGGAGTTTAGATACGCAGTATTTT.

CDR3 bases: TGCGCCAGCAGCTTAACTAGCGATAAGCAGTTCTTC. This encodes CASSLTSDKQFF. V usage is TRBV5-1 and J usage is TRBJ2-1; 7 nucleotides align to TRBD2. The CDR3 extends over 12 amino acids. Germline trimming cut 2 bases from V and 11 bases from J; bases unmatched to any gene: 4. Germline assignment: CDR1 SGHRS and CDR2 YFSETQ.

The rearrangement uses TRBV6-1 and TRBJ1-3; possible D gene TRBD1, 6 bases. Trimming left V 4 bases short and J 0 bases short, with 13 bases between. The CDR3 runs to 16 residues. Germline CDR1 MNHNS, CDR2 SASEGT. CDR3 coding DNA: TGTGCCAGCAGTGGACTGACAGGAAGCTCTGGAAACACCATATATTTT. It translates to CASSGLTGSSGNTIYF.

The chain employs TRBV9 and TRBJ2-7, with 9 bases aligning to TRBD2. Trimming cost V 4 bases and J 5 bases; bases outside gene matches: 10. CDR1 is SGDLS, CDR2 YYNGEE, per germline. The CDR3 is made up of 15 amino acids. CDR3 amino acids: CASSSTGTSTHEQYF. DNA for the CDR3: TGTGCCAGCAGCTCAACCGGGACTAGCACCCACGAGCAGTACTTC.

The chain couples TRBV30 to TRBJ2-2; 8 positions match TRBD1. The V segment lost 0 bases and the J segment 6 bases; nucleotides outside the gene matches: 6. The CDR3 spans 15 residues. Germline loops: CDR1 GTSNPN, CDR2 SVGIG (reference sequence). The chain's CDR3 is CAWSVEDRDAGELFF. CDR3 DNA: TGTGCCTGGAGTGTAGAGGACAGGGACGCCGGGGAGCTGTTTTTT.

This chain uses TRBV7-9 with TRBJ2-3; D possibly corresponds to TRBD2 (6 bases). CDR3 length: 14 residues. The germline V and J ends were trimmed by 5 bases and 1 base, with 10 bases remaining between them. Per the germline V gene, CDR1 is SEHNR and CDR2 is FQNEAQ (reference sequence). CDR3 region: CASSPGLRTDTQYF. As DNA, the CDR3 is TGTGCCAGCAGCCCGGGACTGCGCACAGATACGCAGTATTTT.

A word on this clone: A junction boundary mismatches the germline segment, possibly from a read error. The chain employs TRBV5-1 and TRBJ2-1; the D gene is possibly TRBD2 (5 bases). The CDR3 contains 18 residues. Germline CDR1 reads SGHRS; CDR2 reads YFSETQ. The CDR3 nucleotides read TGCGCCAGCAGCTTTGTCTCCCGAGCGGAGAACCCCTATAATGAGCAGTTCTTC. Translation: CASSFVSRAENPYNEQFF.

This clone was observed at least ten times. The rearrangement joins TRBV6-2 or TRBV6-3 to TRBJ2-7, with TRBD1 as a possible D gene (5 bases). Germline V gene lookup returns CDR1 MNHEY and CDR2 SVGEGT. Trimming pared 4 bases from V and 5 bases from J, leaving 21 bases between. This CDR3 contains 16 residues. CDR3 amino acids: CASSWVIVAGQDEQYF. CDR3 coding DNA: TGTGCCAGCAGTTGGGTCATAGTCGCAGGGCAGGACGAGCAGTACTTC.

This clone was found a few times. The CDR3 sequence is CSASPRQSSGNTIYF. In nucleotides, the CDR3 is TGCAGTGCTAGTCCCAGACAGAGCTCTGGAAACACCATATATTTT. V gene TRBV20-1 combines with J gene TRBJ1-3, with D perhaps TRBD1 (5 bases). This CDR3 spans 15 amino acids. Trimming shortened V by 3 bases and J by 0 bases, and 12 bases separated the two germline ends. The germline CDR1 and CDR2 sequences are DFQATT and SNEGSKA (reference sequence).